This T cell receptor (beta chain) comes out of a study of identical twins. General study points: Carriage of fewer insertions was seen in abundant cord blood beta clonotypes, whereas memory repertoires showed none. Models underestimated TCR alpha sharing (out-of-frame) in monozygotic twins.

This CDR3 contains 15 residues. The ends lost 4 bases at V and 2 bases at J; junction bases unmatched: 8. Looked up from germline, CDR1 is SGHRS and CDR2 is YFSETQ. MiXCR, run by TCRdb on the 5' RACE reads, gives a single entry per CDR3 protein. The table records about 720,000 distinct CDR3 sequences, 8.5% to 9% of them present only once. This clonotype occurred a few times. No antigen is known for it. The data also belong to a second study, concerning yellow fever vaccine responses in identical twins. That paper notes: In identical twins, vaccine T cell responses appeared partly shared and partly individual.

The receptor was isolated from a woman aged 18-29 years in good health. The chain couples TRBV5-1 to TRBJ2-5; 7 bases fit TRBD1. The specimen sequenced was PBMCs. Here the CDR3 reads CASSLGTEEQETQYF. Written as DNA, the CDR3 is TGCGCCAGCAGCCTAGGGACAGAAGAACAAGAGACCCAGTACTTC. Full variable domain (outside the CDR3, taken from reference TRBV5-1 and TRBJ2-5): KAGVTQTPRYLIKTRGQQVTLSCSPISGHRSVSWYQQTPGQGLQFLFEYFSETQRNKGNFPGRFSGRQFSNSRSEMNVSTLELGDSALYLCASSLGTEEQETQYFGPGTRLLVL.